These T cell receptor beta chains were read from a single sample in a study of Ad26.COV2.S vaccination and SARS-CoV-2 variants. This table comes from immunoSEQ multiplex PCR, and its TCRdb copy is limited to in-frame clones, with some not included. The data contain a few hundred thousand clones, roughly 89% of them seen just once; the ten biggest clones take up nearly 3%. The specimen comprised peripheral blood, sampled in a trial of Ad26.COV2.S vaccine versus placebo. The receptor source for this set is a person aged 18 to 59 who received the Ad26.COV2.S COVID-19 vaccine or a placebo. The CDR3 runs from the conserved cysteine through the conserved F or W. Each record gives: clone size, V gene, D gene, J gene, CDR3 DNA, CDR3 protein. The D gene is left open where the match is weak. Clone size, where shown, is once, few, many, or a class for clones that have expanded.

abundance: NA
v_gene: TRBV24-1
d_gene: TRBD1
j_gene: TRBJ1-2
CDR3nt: TGTGCCACCAGTGAGTCCCCGGACAGGGGGAACTATGGCTACACCTTC
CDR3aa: CATSESPDRGNYGYTF

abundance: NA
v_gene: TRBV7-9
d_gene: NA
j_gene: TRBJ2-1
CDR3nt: TGTGCCAGCAGCGGCGGACAGTACAATGAGCAGTTCTTC
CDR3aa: CASSGGQYNEQFF

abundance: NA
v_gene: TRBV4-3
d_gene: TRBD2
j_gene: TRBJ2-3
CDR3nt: TGCGCCAGCAGCCAAGGGGGGCTGGCGGGGGGGTCAGATACGCAGTATTTT
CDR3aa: CASSQGGLAGGSDTQYF

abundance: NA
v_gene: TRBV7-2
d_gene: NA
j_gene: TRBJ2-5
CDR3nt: TGTGCCAGCAGAGGGGAGACGGAGACCCAGTACTTC
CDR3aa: CASRGETETQYF

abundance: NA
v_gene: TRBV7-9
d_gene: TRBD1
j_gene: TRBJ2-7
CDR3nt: TGTGCCAGCAGCCCGACAGGGGAGCCCGAGCAGTACTTC
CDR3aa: CASSPTGEPEQYF

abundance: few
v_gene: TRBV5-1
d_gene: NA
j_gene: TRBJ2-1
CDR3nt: TGCGCCAGCAGCTTAGGTGGGGGAACCTACAATGAGCAGTTCTTC
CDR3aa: CASSLGGGTYNEQFF

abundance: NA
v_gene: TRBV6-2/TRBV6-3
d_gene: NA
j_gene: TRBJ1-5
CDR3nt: TGTGCCAGCAGCCTTCCAGCGGGTCAGCCCCAGCATTTT
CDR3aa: CASSLPAGQPQHF

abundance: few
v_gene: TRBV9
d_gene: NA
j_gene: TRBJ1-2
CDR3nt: TGTGCCAGCAGCGGATTTAAGGACAGTTCAAGTGGCTACACCTTC
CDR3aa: CASSGFKDSSSGYTF

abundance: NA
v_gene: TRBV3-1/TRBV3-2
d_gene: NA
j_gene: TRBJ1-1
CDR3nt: TGTGCCAGCAGCCAACCAGGGACTTACACTGAAGCTTTCTTT
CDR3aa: CASSQPGTYTEAFF

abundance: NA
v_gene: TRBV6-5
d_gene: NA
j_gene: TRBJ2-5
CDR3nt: TGTGCCAGCCGAAAGGGGGGGTCGGCAGAGACCCAGTACTTC
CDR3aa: CASRKGGSAETQYF

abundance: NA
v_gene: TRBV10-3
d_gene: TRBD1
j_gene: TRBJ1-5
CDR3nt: TGTGCCTCCAAATCTTCCGGGACAGGGAATCAGCCCCAGCATTTT
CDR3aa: CASKSSGTGNQPQHF

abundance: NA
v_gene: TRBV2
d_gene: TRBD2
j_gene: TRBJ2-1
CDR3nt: TGTGCCAGCAGGAACCCAACTAGCGGGAGGTCAAATGAGCAGTTCTTC
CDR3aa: CASRNPTSGRSNEQFF

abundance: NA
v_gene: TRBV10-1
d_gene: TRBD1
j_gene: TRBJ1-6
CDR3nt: TGCGCCAGCAGTGAGGAACTTAGACAGGGAAATAATTCACCCCTCCACTTT
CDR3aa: CASSEELRQGNNSPLHF

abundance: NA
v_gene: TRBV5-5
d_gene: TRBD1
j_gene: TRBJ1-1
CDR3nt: TGTGCCAGCAGCGCGGGACAGGGGGCAGGGACTGAAGCTTTCTTT
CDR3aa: CASSAGQGAGTEAFF